Given below is one T cell receptor (beta chain) in context. Its antigen is not identified. V was pared by 0 bases and J by 3 bases, with 12 bases between. Germline lookup yields CDR1 LGHDT and CDR2 YNNKEL (reference sequence). This CDR3 contains 16 residues. The sample is drawn from a study of T cell repertoires in cytomegalovirus infection. Looking at the study overall: CMV infection plus the matching HLA type was flagged by public TCR beta signatures. General study points: The cumulative frequency of public TCR beta families distinguished individuals who carried CMV together with the relevant HLA.

TCRdb re-derived calls from the reads in MiXCR, one entry per CDR3 protein. This sample has under 600,000 distinct CDR3 sequences, with more than 15% found just once. This receptor was identified in a human donor in good health (CMV status not recorded). Some clones in this sample may be carry-over from other donors' samples. The sequencing input was CD8+ T cells from PBMCs. The V gene is TRBV3-1, the J gene TRBJ2-1; D unclear. The CDR3 DNA follows: TGTGCCAGCAGCCAAGACGGGCTAGTTATCTACAATGAGCAGTTCTTC. It translates to CASSQDGLVIYNEQFF.